Listed here are 27 T cell receptor beta chains from one sample, sequenced in a study of tumor and adjacent non-tumor tissue in lung cancer. The library came from three nested PCR rounds adapted from ARM-PCR protocols. In TCRdb, the multiplex PCR reads were re-called with MiXCR into one record per CDR3 protein. This sample has around 86,000 distinct CDR3 sequences, with around 77% found just once. No cell sorting was done before RNA was extracted from the tissue. The sample consisted of lung tumor tissue. The receptors originated from a woman in her 40s with non-small cell lung cancer.

Regarding this clonotype: A read error may produce the germline difference seen at one junction end. The chain links TRBV6-5 to TRBJ2-7, with D possibly TRBD2 on 6 matching bases. Germline-derived CDR1 and CDR2 are MNHEY and SVGAGI. The CDR3 runs 17 residues. The CDR3 DNA reads as TGTACCAGCAGGCCTAAGGGGCGGGGCCGAACGTCCTACGAGCAGTACTTC. Encoded protein: CTSRPKGRGRTSYEQYF.

Turning to this clonotype: The germline gene is not matched at one end of the junction; a read error may be the cause. CDR3 sequence: CATSSIYKLAGEDNEQFF. The CDR3 DNA sequence: TGCGCCACCAGCTCGATTTACAAGCTAGCGGGGGAGGACAATGAACAGTTCTTC. The rearrangement uses TRBV4-1 and TRBJ2-1; 10 nucleotides match TRBD2. Germline V gene sequence: CDR1 MGHRA, CDR2 YSYEKL. The CDR3 runs to 18 residues.

This clonotype turned up a few times. Being one base from a much bigger clone, this may be a read error. The conserved final phenylalanine or tryptophan is absent from the CDR3, which likely points to a read error. The chain is built from TRBV4-1 and TRBJ2-7; D is unresolved. V was trimmed by 4 bases and J by 0 bases, leaving 16 bases between them. The CDR3 has 16 residues. Germline CDR1 reads MGHRA; CDR2 reads YSYEKL. The CDR3 DNA is TGCGCCAGCAGCCCCTACCCCCCGCACAACTCCTACGAGCAGTACTCC. Its protein product is CASSPYPPHNSYEQYS.

Ten or more counts support this clonotype. The chain joins TRBV5-1 to TRBJ1-2; TRBD1 might be the D (5 bases). V was cut by 2 bases and J by 3 bases, with 11 bases left in between. Per germline, CDR1 SGHRS and CDR2 YFSETQ. This CDR3 has 14 amino acids. The CDR3 nucleotides are TGCGCCAGCAGCTTATCCGGGACGGACTATGGCTACACCTTC. Translation: CASSLSGTDYGYTF. Full variable domain (missing parts from reference TRBV5-1 and TRBJ1-2): KAGVTQTPRYLIKTRGQQVTLSCSPISGHRSVSWYQQTPGQGLQFLFEYFSETQRNKGNFPGRFSGRQFSNSRSEMNVSTLELGDSALYLCASSLSGTDYGYTFGSGTRLTVV.

V is TRBV11-2 and J is TRBJ2-1, with D perhaps given as TRBD1 or TRBD2 (6 bases each). V gave up 6 bases and J gave up 10 bases, with 31 bases separating them. Germline CDR1 and CDR2: SGHAT and FQNNGV. This CDR3 has 18 amino acids. CDR3 DNA sequence: TGTGCCAGCAGATCGCGCATCGTAACTAGAGGGGGGCTAAGGGAGCAGTTCTTC. Amino acid sequence: CASRSRIVTRGGLREQFF.

This clonotype has more than one count but fewer than ten. A much larger clonotype is one base distant, so this may be a read error. The chain carries TRBV6-2 or TRBV6-3 and TRBJ1-2; D unresolved. V was clipped by 10 bases and J by 0 bases, with 15 bases between them. This CDR3 has 14 amino acids. Germline CDR1 and CDR2: MNHEY and SVGEGT. The CDR3 sequence: CANTRYGTNYGYTF. The CDR3 DNA reads TGTGCCAACACTCGGTACGGGACTAACTATGGCTACACCTTC.

This chain uses TRBV28 with TRBJ2-3; D might be TRBD1 or TRBD2, each matching 5 bases. V was pared by 7 bases and J by 8 bases, with 34 bases between. This CDR3 spans 19 amino acids. Germline V gene lookup returns CDR1 MDHEN and CDR2 SYDVKM. The CDR3 DNA reads as TGTGCCAGCACCCTCGACGGACCTCAACTGTCAGGGAGTCGCGGTACGCAGTATTTT. Its translation: CASTLDGPQLSGSRGTQYF.

To note about this clonotype: The junction does not match germline at one end; this may be a read error. This rearrangement joins TRBV11-2 to TRBJ1-5; D is perhaps TRBD1 (5 bases). The J call may not be correct, given that the DNA end is closer to TRBJ2-3. Germline loops: CDR1 SGHAT, CDR2 FQNNGV. The CDR3 runs to 13 residues. The CDR3 DNA follows: TGTACCAGCAGCTTAGGGGTTAATCAGCCCCAGTATTTT. This translates into CTSSLGVNQPQYF.

This clonotype has only a few counts. Likely a read error: the CDR3 ends without its conserved phenylalanine or tryptophan. This chain uses TRBV7-9 with TRBJ1-6; D might be TRBD1 (6 bases). Germline V gene data show CDR1 as SEHNR and CDR2 as FQNEAQ (reference sequence). The CDR3 extends over 14 amino acids. In DNA, the CDR3 is TGTGCCAGCAGCCCAGGGGCCCCCAATTCATCCCTCCACTCT. Residues: CASSPGAPNSSLHS.

As to this clonotype: The conserved final phenylalanine or tryptophan is absent from the CDR3, which likely points to a read error. V is TRBV6-5 and J is TRBJ2-1; the D gene could be TRBD1 or TRBD2 (6 bases each). Trimming left V 0 bases short and J 8 bases short, with 17 bases between. This CDR3 has 16 amino acids. CDR1 MNHEY and CDR2 SVGAGI come from the germline V gene. CDR3 region: CASSYSGGVYGDEQFI. The CDR3 nucleotides read TGTGCCAGCAGTTACTCGGGGGGCGTGTATGGGGATGAGCAGTTCATC.

The chain has TRBV30 and TRBJ1-6; no firm D call. CDR3 length: 12 amino acids. Germline CDR1 is GTSNPN and CDR2 is SVGIG (reference sequence). V shed 1 base and J shed 7 bases, with 5 bases lying between them. CDR3 DNA: TGTGCCTGGAGTGATCAGAATTCACCCCTCCACTTT. It specifies CAWSDQNSPLHF.

In the case of this clonotype: One junction end does not reproduce the germline sequence, and a read error may be involved. The V call is TRBV13, the J call TRBJ1-2; D possibly corresponds to TRBD1 (6 bases). This CDR3 region has 14 residues. The germline V gene encodes CDR1 PRHDT and CDR2 FYEKMQ (reference sequence). Here the CDR3 reads CASNITQGNYGYTF. DNA for the CDR3: TGTGCCAGCAACATCACCCAGGGGAACTATGGTTACACCTTC.

Regarding this clonotype: Relative to the germline gene, one junction end is altered; a read error may explain this. The V gene is TRBV20-1, the J gene TRBJ2-7; a weak D match, TRBD2 (5 bases). The CDR3 is 12 amino acids. Germline V gene lookup returns CDR1 DFQATT and CDR2 SNEGSKA (reference sequence). The CDR3 reads CSARSGTPGVLF. The CDR3 DNA is TGCAGTGCCAGAAGCGGCACTCCTGGGGTTCTTTTC.

Regarding this clonotype: The CDR3 carries no conserved terminal phenylalanine or tryptophan, so it likely arises from a read error. The chain couples TRBV11-2 to TRBJ2-2; 7 bases line up with TRBD1. The CDR3 consists of 15 residues. Germline lookup yields CDR1 SGHAT and CDR2 FQNNGV. The CDR3 DNA reads TGTGCTAGCAGCCCAAATTCAGGGGGTTTGGGGGAGCTGTTTATT. Its translation: CASSPNSGGLGELFI.

In regard to this clonotype: At one of its ends the junction is not consistent with the germline gene, which may arise from a read error. V and J are TRBV29-1 and TRBJ2-4; D may match TRBD1 or TRBD2 (5 bases each). Germline values: CDR1 SQVTM, CDR2 ANQGSEA. The CDR3 spans 14 residues. The CDR3 DNA reads TGCAGTGTTGATGGGGGAACGGTAAAAAACATTCAGTACTTC. It codes for CSVDGGTVKNIQYF.

This clonotype was seen at least ten times. The V and J genes are TRBV7-9 and TRBJ2-6, with D perhaps matching TRBD2 (5 bases). CDR1 and CDR2 (germline): SEHNR, FQNEAQ (reference sequence). Trimming shortened V by 4 bases and J by 0 bases, and 16 bases separated the two germline ends. The CDR3 length is 18 residues. CDR3 DNA: TGTGCCAGCAGCTGGAATGTCGGCCGGGGCTCTGGGGCCAACGTCCTGACTTTC. Translated: CASSWNVGRGSGANVLTF.

V gene TRBV4-1 combines with J gene TRBJ1-1; D is uncertain. The CDR3 covers 15 residues. Trimming took off 7 bases at V and 0 bases at J, with 15 bases between the two ends. From germline, CDR1 is MGHRA and CDR2 YSYEKL. In nucleotides, the CDR3 is TGCGCCAGCACCCCGCAACGGGGAGTGAACACTGAAGCTTTCTTT. It specifies CASTPQRGVNTEAFF.

Of note for this clonotype: At one end, the junction sequence differs from germline, possibly due to a read error. DNA of the CDR3: TGCGCCAGCAGCCAAGGGACAGGGGATCCTTACGAGCAGTATTTC. It is translated as CASSQGTGDPYEQYF. The chain links TRBV4-1 to TRBJ2-7; 9 nucleotides line up with TRBD1. The CDR3 is 15 amino acids. Germline CDR1 is MGHRA and CDR2 is YSYEKL.

A remark on this clonotype: At one end the junction does not follow the germline gene, possibly because of a read error. The gene calls are TRBV4-1 and TRBJ2-2; 11 bases map to TRBD2. The CDR3 sequence is 17 residues long. Germline CDR1 and CDR2: MGHRA and YSYEKL. This CDR3 is CASSRLLAGDSGGELFF. DNA of the CDR3: TGTGCCAGCAGTCGTTTACTAGCGGGAGATAGCGGCGGGGAGCTGTTTTTT.

Remarks on this clonotype: The final CDR3 position lacks the conserved phenylalanine or tryptophan, pointing to a likely read error. The CDR3 sequence: CACSDQGEYSPLHL. The DNA of the CDR3 is TGTGCCTGCAGTGATCAGGGGGAATATTCACCCCTCCACCTT. This chain joins TRBV6-1 and TRBJ1-6, with 7 nucleotides matching TRBD1. Germline assignment: CDR1 MNHNS and CDR2 SASEGT. This CDR3 comprises 14 residues.

This clonotype has a count of ten or more. This chain uses TRBV5-1 with TRBJ2-5, with TRBD2 as a possible D gene (6 bases). Germline CDR1 SGHRS, CDR2 YFSETQ. V was pared by 4 bases and J by 7 bases, with 11 bases between. CDR3 size: 12 residues. The CDR3 DNA follows: TGCGCCAGCAGCCCGACTAGTGCGACCCAGTACTTC. Its translation is CASSPTSATQYF.

Worth noting for this clonotype: At one end the junction does not follow the germline gene, possibly because of a read error. The chain links TRBV6-5 to TRBJ1-1, with D perhaps matching TRBD1 (5 bases). The length of the CDR3 is 15 residues. Germline lookup yields CDR1 MNHEY and CDR2 SVGAGI. In DNA form, the CDR3 reads TGTGCCAACAGTGGCCAGGGTGGTGGCGACACTGAAGCTTTCTTT. Residues: CANSGQGGGDTEAFF.

This clonotype was found many times. This chain joins TRBV6-5 and TRBJ1-5, with a possible D match to TRBD1 (6 bases). CDR1 is MNHEY and CDR2 is SVGAGI in the germline V gene. Between the trimmed V and J ends, which lost 5 bases and 0 bases, there was a span of 11 bases. This CDR3 spans 15 amino acids. The CDR3 sequence: CASSLGTFSNQPQHF. CDR3 sequence (DNA): TGTGCCAGCAGTCTCGGGACATTTAGCAATCAGCCCCAGCATTTT.

To note about this clonotype: A junction end diverges from the germline sequence, so it may reflect a read error. The CDR3: CTSSSVSGDTIYF. Here the CDR3 DNA reads TGTACCAGTAGCAGCGTCTCTGGAGACACCATATATTTT. This sequence joins TRBV11-2 and TRBJ1-3, with D unresolved. CDR1 is SGHAT and CDR2 is FQNNGV in the germline V gene. The CDR3 has 13 residues.

The chain joins TRBV20-1 to TRBJ1-5; D may be TRBD1 (6 bases). Germline CDR1 is DFQATT and CDR2 is SNEGSKA (reference sequence). Between the trimmed V and J ends, which lost 6 bases and 0 bases, there was a span of 18 bases. The CDR3 is 16 amino acids. The CDR3 loop reads CSARNRVGGSNQPQHF. The CDR3 DNA sequence: TGCAGTGCGCGGAACAGGGTTGGGGGTAGCAATCAGCCCCAGCATTTT.

The table lists this clonotype with many counts. The chain uses TRBV28 and TRBJ2-5; weak D call: TRBD2 (5 bases). This CDR3 region has 14 residues. Trimming took 5 bases from V and 5 from J, leaving 15 bases between them. The germline gives CDR1 MDHEN, CDR2 SYDVKM. Here the CDR3 DNA reads TGTGCCAGCAGTCCCCCAAGGGAGCGGGAGACCCAGTACTTC. Translation gives CASSPPRERETQYF.

This clonotype was seen just once. It may be a read error: a sequence one base away is much more abundant. The J gene is TRBJ2-7, the V gene TRBV28; the D call may be TRBD1 or TRBD2 (5 bases each). CDR3 size: 18 residues. V was shortened by 2 bases and J by 3 bases, with 23 bases between the two germline ends. Germline V lookup: CDR1 MDHEN, CDR2 SYDVKM. The CDR3 sequence is CASSLNGAGRGIGYEQYF. CDR3 nucleotides: TGTGCCAGCAGTTTAAACGGGGCGGGTCGGGGCATAGGCTACGAGCAGTACTTC. Drawing the rest from reference TRBV28 and TRBJ2-7, the complete variable domain is DVKVTQSSRYLVKRTGEKVFLECVQDMDHENMFWYRQDPGLGLRLIYFSYDVKMKEKGDIPEGYSVSREKKERFSLILESASTNQTSMYLCASSLNGAGRGIGYEQYFGPGTRLTVT.